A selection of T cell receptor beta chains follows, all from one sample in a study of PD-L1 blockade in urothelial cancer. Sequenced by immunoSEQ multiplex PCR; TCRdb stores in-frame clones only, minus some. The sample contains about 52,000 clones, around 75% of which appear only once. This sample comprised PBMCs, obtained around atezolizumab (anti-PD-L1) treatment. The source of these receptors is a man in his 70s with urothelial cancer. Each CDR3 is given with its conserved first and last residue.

CDR3 protein: CASSLGLAGGYNEQFF
J gene: TRBJ2-1
V gene: TRBV7-7

CDR3 protein: CASRPRGGDLTDTQYF
J gene: TRBJ2-3
V gene: TRBV5-5

CDR3 protein: CASSLDDRISGNTIYF
J gene: TRBJ1-3
V gene: TRBV5-1

CDR3 protein: CASSLEQGRTEAFF
J gene: TRBJ1-1
V gene: TRBV5-1

CDR3 protein: CAWTAIKHGRIDDSGNTIYF
J gene: TRBJ1-3
V gene: TRBV30

CDR3 protein: CASSQDRPGTSGAQYF
J gene: TRBJ2-5
V gene: TRBV4-1

CDR3 protein: CASSFRDSQEKLFF
J gene: TRBJ1-4
V gene: TRBV11-3

CDR3 protein: CASSPPDTTYGYTF
J gene: TRBJ1-2
V gene: TRBV18

CDR3 protein: CASRLSGGGVHPGEQYF
J gene: TRBJ2-7
V gene: TRBV28

CDR3 protein: CASSMVLRVSGVNTEAFF
J gene: TRBJ1-1
V gene: TRBV19

CDR3 protein: CASSQDRDYGYTF
J gene: TRBJ1-2
V gene: TRBV4-1

CDR3 protein: CASSLGGTSYEQYF
J gene: TRBJ2-7
V gene: TRBV7-2

CDR3 protein: CASSLEAGGPNEQFF
J gene: TRBJ2-1
V gene: TRBV5-6

CDR3 protein: CASSIGGYTEAFF
J gene: TRBJ1-1
V gene: TRBV19

CDR3 protein: CASSLGASGANNEQFF
J gene: TRBJ2-1
V gene: TRBV28

CDR3 protein: CASSQESPYRDPGYNEQFF
J gene: TRBJ2-1
V gene: TRBV4-3

CDR3 protein: CASSPGTSGIYEQYF
J gene: TRBJ2-7
V gene: TRBV4-1

CDR3 protein: CASSPGLAVFSYNEQFF
J gene: TRBJ2-1
V gene: TRBV19

CDR3 protein: CASSARDRVISGTDTQYF
J gene: TRBJ2-3
V gene: TRBV5-1

CDR3 protein: CASSLGAARFYGYTF
J gene: TRBJ1-2
V gene: TRBV7-2

CDR3 protein: CASSSGQGGNQPQHF
J gene: TRBJ1-5
V gene: TRBV28

CDR3 protein: CASSQGTNGANVLTF
J gene: TRBJ2-6
V gene: TRBV4-2

CDR3 protein: CASSLEWTGRNYGYTF
J gene: TRBJ1-2
V gene: TRBV7-2

CDR3 protein: CASSRKDSQTYEQYF
J gene: TRBJ2-7
V gene: TRBV14

CDR3 protein: CASSRGLNQPQHF
J gene: TRBJ1-5
V gene: TRBV6-5

CDR3 protein: CASSVKGVLDTGELFF
J gene: TRBJ2-2
V gene: TRBV5-1

CDR3 protein: CASSYGGQGGYEQYF
J gene: TRBJ2-7
V gene: TRBV6-5

CDR3 protein: CASSFISGAASYNEQFF
J gene: TRBJ2-1
V gene: TRBV7-9

CDR3 protein: CASSNNRGLAFF
J gene: TRBJ1-1
V gene: TRBV2

CDR3 protein: CASSFTSEGSYEQYF
J gene: TRBJ2-7
V gene: TRBV7-9

CDR3 protein: CASSSTSGTADTQYF
J gene: TRBJ2-3
V gene: TRBV5-1

CDR3 protein: CASIPHFGQQGAQGANTEAFF
J gene: TRBJ1-1
V gene: TRBV19

CDR3 protein: CASSARQGSYNEQFF
J gene: TRBJ2-1
V gene: TRBV9

CDR3 protein: CASSLGDRVRTEKLFF
J gene: TRBJ1-4
V gene: TRBV5-6

CDR3 protein: CASSLMTGNTIYF
J gene: TRBJ1-3
V gene: TRBV6-5

CDR3 protein: CASSLVTSGRVRGHTQYF
J gene: TRBJ2-3
V gene: TRBV28

CDR3 protein: CASSLSQLAGYEQYF
J gene: TRBJ2-7
V gene: TRBV27

CDR3 protein: CASSSYRDTGELFF
J gene: TRBJ2-2
V gene: TRBV6-5

CDR3 protein: CASNPERFGEQYF
J gene: TRBJ2-7
V gene: TRBV6-1

CDR3 protein: CASSSPRGGVGKNIQYF
J gene: TRBJ2-4
V gene: TRBV9

CDR3 protein: CASKTEANYGYTF
J gene: TRBJ1-2
V gene: TRBV19

CDR3 protein: CASSLASGEWNEQFF
J gene: TRBJ2-1
V gene: TRBV7-2

CDR3 protein: CAWTGTPTGELFF
J gene: TRBJ2-2
V gene: TRBV30

CDR3 protein: CASSVGSPGSSGANVLTF
J gene: TRBJ2-6
V gene: TRBV9

CDR3 protein: CASSLRGSYEQYF
J gene: TRBJ2-7
V gene: TRBV7-9

CDR3 protein: CASSLNPQDGEQYF
J gene: TRBJ2-7
V gene: TRBV7-2

CDR3 protein: CASSLGGGRGEAFF
J gene: TRBJ1-1
V gene: TRBV27

CDR3 protein: CASSSLDGLAAYNEQFF
J gene: TRBJ2-1
V gene: TRBV7-7

CDR3 protein: CASSRQRLAGDNEQFF
J gene: TRBJ2-1
V gene: TRBV7-9

CDR3 protein: CASTQGTEAFF
J gene: TRBJ1-1
V gene: TRBV6-1

CDR3 protein: CASKAGQNSNQPQHF
J gene: TRBJ1-5
V gene: TRBV2

CDR3 protein: CASSPRQGGQETQYF
J gene: TRBJ2-5
V gene: TRBV4-2

CDR3 protein: CASTPAQGAPGANVLTF
J gene: TRBJ2-6
V gene: TRBV19